Listed below are T cell receptor beta chains from one sample, sequenced in a study of cytomegalovirus exposure and HLA in healthy donors. The assay was immunoSEQ multiplex PCR, and TCRdb's table has in-frame clones only and misses some. The sample includes 150,000 to 200,000 clones, around 78% of them seen just once. Sequenced sample: PBMCs. These receptors were collected from a man aged 25 to 40 in good health and CMV-seronegative. CDR3s include the opening cysteine and the closing phenylalanine or tryptophan. Each record gives: clone size, J gene, V gene, D gene, CDR3 DNA, CDR3 protein. A D gene is named only where the DNA matches it firmly. The size of a clone is reported for some rows only, either as once, few or many, or as a class for expanded clones.

. | TRBJ2-1 | TRBV6-5 | . | TGTGCCAGCAGTCGACAGGCTAGCTCCTACAATGAGCAGTTCTTC | CASSRQASSYNEQFF
. | TRBJ2-3 | TRBV28 | . | TGTGCCAGCAGTCACGACAGAAGAATTAGCACAGATACGCAGTATTTT | CASSHDRRISTDTQYF
. | TRBJ2-7 | TRBV11-3 | . | TGTGCCAGCAGCCAGGGCCGCAACGAGCAGTACTTC | CASSQGRNEQYF
few | TRBJ2-1 | TRBV6-5 | TRBD2 | TGTGCCAGCAGTTACTCCGGCGGGAGCTCCTACAATGAGCAGTTCTTC | CASSYSGGSSYNEQFF
. | TRBJ2-1 | TRBV2 | TRBD1 | TGTGCCAGCAGTGGTCCGGGACAGGGACTTAACAATGAGCAGTTCTTC | CASSGPGQGLNNEQFF
. | TRBJ1-6 | TRBV5-6 | TRBD1 | TGTGCCAGCAGCTTATTATACAGGGGCGAAGGTAATTCACCCCTCCACTTT | CASSLLYRGEGNSPLHF
. | TRBJ2-5 | TRBV5-1 | . | TGCGCCAGCTTACCCGGCGGGACGGACCAAGAGACCCAGTACTTC | CASLPGGTDQETQYF
. | TRBJ2-1 | TRBV9 | TRBD1 | TGTGCCAGCAGCACCGGACAGGGGAATGAGCAGTTCTTC | CASSTGQGNEQFF
. | TRBJ2-2 | TRBV15 | . | TGTGCCACCAGCAGAGACAGTCTGAACACCGGGGAGCTGTTTTTT | CATSRDSLNTGELFF
. | TRBJ2-3 | TRBV5-4 | . | TGTGCCAGCAGCCGAGGGGGGGACACAGATACGCAGTATTTT | CASSRGGDTDTQYF
once | TRBJ2-7 | TRBV7-7 | TRBD1 | TGTGCCAGCAGCTTAGCCCCAGGGGGCACTTACGAGCAGTACTTC | CASSLAPGGTYEQYF
. | TRBJ1-6 | TRBV15 | TRBD1 | TGTGCCACCAGCACCTTGACAGGGGGCAATTCACCCCTCCACTTT | CATSTLTGGNSPLHF
. | TRBJ1-2 | TRBV10-2 | TRBD1 | TGCGCCAGCGGATCGACAGGGGGAAACTATGGCTACACCTTC | CASGSTGGNYGYTF
. | TRBJ2-7 | TRBV5-4 | TRBD2 | TGTGCCAGCAGCTTAGGTCCACTCGGCGGGAGTGGCGAGCAGTACTTC | CASSLGPLGGSGEQYF
. | TRBJ1-2 | TRBV5-4 | . | TGTGCCAGCAGAGGGACTGACTTTTATGGCTACACCTTC | CASRGTDFYGYTF
. | TRBJ1-1 | TRBV11-2 | . | TGTGCCAGCAGCCCAGCCGGCAAAGGGGCGAACACTGAAGCTTTCTTT | CASSPAGKGANTEAFF
. | TRBJ1-2 | TRBV4-1 | TRBD1 | TGCGCCAGCAGCCATGTTGGCTGGGACAGGGGGTCGTTTGTCTATGGCTACACCTTC | CASSHVGWDRGSFVYGYTF
. | TRBJ2-7 | TRBV2 | TRBD1 | TGTGCCAGCAGCGGGGACAGGGGGGGGCGAATCTACGAGCAGTACTTC | CASSGDRGGRIYEQYF
. | TRBJ2-3 | TRBV30 | TRBD2 | TGTGCCTGGAGCCTACGGACTAGCGGGAGTGATACGCAGTATTTT | CAWSLRTSGSDTQYF
once | TRBJ1-3 | TRBV7-2 | TRBD1 | TGTGCCAGCAGCCAGGACAGGGGGACGGGAAACACCATATATTTT | CASSQDRGTGNTIYF
. | TRBJ1-5 | TRBV28 | TRBD1 | TGTGCCAGCAGTTTACGGGACAGCCTCAATCAGCCCCAGCATTTT | CASSLRDSLNQPQHF
. | TRBJ2-5 | TRBV4-1 | TRBD2 | TGCGCCAGCAGCCAACCCCTCCTAACTAGCGTAGAGACCCAGTACTTC | CASSQPLLTSVETQYF
. | TRBJ1-1 | TRBV28 | TRBD1 | TGTGCCAGCAGCCTCTGGGGGGGACAGGGGAACACTGAAGCTTTCTTT | CASSLWGGQGNTEAFF
. | TRBJ1-3 | TRBV28 | TRBD1 | TGTGCCAGCAGTTCCGCCGGACAGGGGCCAGGAAACACCATATATTTT | CASSSAGQGPGNTIYF
. | TRBJ2-3 | TRBV29-1 | TRBD2 | TGCAGCGTTGAGGGGGGGAATGGAGCAGATACGCAGTATTTT | CSVEGGNGADTQYF
. | TRBJ1-1 | TRBV28 | TRBD1 | TGTGCCAGCACCTCAGGACAGGGGCGATTTGAAGCTTTCTTT | CASTSGQGRFEAFF
few | TRBJ2-1 | TRBV14 | TRBD2 | TGTGCCAGCAGCCCCATTACGGGGACTAGCGGGATTAATGAGCAGTTCTTC | CASSPITGTSGINEQFF
. | TRBJ2-3 | TRBV19 | TRBD2 | TGTGCCAGTAGTCGCAGACTAGCGGGAAGCACAGATACGCAGTATTTT | CASSRRLAGSTDTQYF
once | TRBJ2-7 | TRBV2 | TRBD2 | TGTGCCAGCAGTGAAACGAGCGGGAGGCAGGGTTCCGAGCAGTACTTC | CASSETSGRQGSEQYF
. | TRBJ2-2 | TRBV27 | . | TGTGCCAGCAGTCCGACAACCAACACCGGGGAGCTGTTTTTT | CASSPTTNTGELFF
. | TRBJ1-6 | TRBV4-1 | . | TGCGCCAGCAGCCTCGGGGGATGGGGTAATTCACCCCTCCACTTT | CASSLGGWGNSPLHF
. | TRBJ2-5 | TRBV5-1 | TRBD1 | TGCGCCAGCAGCTTGACCGACAGGGGTCGGTTACAGACCCAGTACTTC | CASSLTDRGRLQTQYF
. | TRBJ2-5 | TRBV10-3 | . | TGTGCCATCAGTGCAGCCGGGACTCAAGAGACCCAGTACTTC | CAISAAGTQETQYF
. | TRBJ2-7 | TRBV28 | . | TGTGCCAGCAGTTTACGATTATGGGGCGAAGGGTCCTTCTCCTACGAGCAGTACTTC | CASSLRLWGEGSFSYEQYF
. | TRBJ1-4 | TRBV28 | TRBD1 | TGTGCCAGCAGTTTGGGACAGGGATGGGAAAAACTGTTTTTT | CASSLGQGWEKLFF
. | TRBJ1-5 | TRBV18 | TRBD1 | TGTGCCAGCTCACAGACAGGGGGCTATGATCAGCCCCAGCATTTT | CASSQTGGYDQPQHF
. | TRBJ1-1 | TRBV11-2 | . | TGTGCCAGCAGCTTAGTGGAGAGGTCTGAAGCTTTCTTT | CASSLVERSEAFF
. | TRBJ2-6 | TRBV7-9 | TRBD1 | TGTGCCAGCAGCTTCCCCCCTGGGACAGGGAATGCTGGGGCCAACGTCCTGACTTTC | CASSFPPGTGNAGANVLTF
. | TRBJ1-5 | TRBV5-6 | . | TGTGCCAGCAGCTTGGCCCAGGGCCAGCCCCAGCATTTT | CASSLAQGQPQHF
. | TRBJ2-7 | TRBV5-1 | TRBD2 | TGCGCCAGCAGCAGGACTAGCGGGACCTACGAGCAGTACTTC | CASSRTSGTYEQYF
. | TRBJ2-4 | TRBV7-9 | TRBD2 | TGTGCCAGCAGCTTTTATAGGACTAGCGGGAATTTAGCCAAAAACATTCAGTACTTC | CASSFYRTSGNLAKNIQYF
. | TRBJ2-3 | TRBV9 | . | TGTGCCAGCAGCGTTGGGGCCATGGGCCTTTGGGGCACAGATACGCAGTATTTT | CASSVGAMGLWGTDTQYF
. | TRBJ1-2 | TRBV25-1 | . | TGTGCCAGCAGTGAATCCCGGCAGGGGGGCTACACCTTC | CASSESRQGGYTF
. | TRBJ2-5 | TRBV2 | . | TGTGCCAGCGGGCAGCCAACTCAAGAGACCCAGTACTTC | CASGQPTQETQYF
. | TRBJ2-5 | TRBV28 | TRBD1 | TGTGCCAGCAGCAGGGGACAGGGGAGGGAGACCCAGTACTTC | CASSRGQGRETQYF
few | TRBJ2-5 | TRBV6-1 | TRBD1 | TGTGCCAGCAGTGAAACCTCCAGGGGGGAGACCCAGTACTTC | CASSETSRGETQYF
once | TRBJ2-3 | TRBV5-4 | TRBD2 | TGTGCCAGCAGCTTGGGAGTAGCGGGTGTACAAGAAACGCAGTATTTT | CASSLGVAGVQETQYF
. | TRBJ2-7 | TRBV29-1 | . | TGCAGCGTTGAAGATACGGGGAGCTCCTACGAGCAGTACTTC | CSVEDTGSSYEQYF
. | TRBJ2-1 | TRBV9 | TRBD2 | TGTGCCAGCAGCTTTCGGACTAGCGGGTCCCCCTGGGATGAGCAGTTCTTC | CASSFRTSGSPWDEQFF
. | TRBJ1-4 | TRBV5-1 | TRBD1 | TGCGCCAGCAGCCCCCTACCTGACAGGGTGGGCGAAAAACTGTTTTTT | CASSPLPDRVGEKLFF
. | TRBJ2-5 | TRBV6-1 | . | TGTGCCAGCAGTCTCACGGGGGGCCTTTGGGAGACCCAGTACTTC | CASSLTGGLWETQYF
once | TRBJ1-2 | TRBV28 | TRBD1 | TGTGCCAGCAATCCTGGGGACAGGAGAAACTATGGCTACACCTTC | CASNPGDRRNYGYTF
. | TRBJ2-5 | TRBV14 | . | TGTGCCAGCAGCCCGGACTATACTTACCAAGAGACCCAGTACTTC | CASSPDYTYQETQYF
. | TRBJ2-1 | TRBV11-2 | TRBD2 | TGTGCCAGCAGCTCAGCGGGAGGTTCATACAATGAGCAGTTCTTC | CASSSAGGSYNEQFF
. | TRBJ2-1 | TRBV6-1 | . | TGTGCCAGCAATCACCCAGTCAATGAGCAGTTCTTC | CASNHPVNEQFF
many | TRBJ2-4 | TRBV27 | . | TGTGCCAGCACCAACCCCCCGGCAGGGTCGTTGTACTTC | CASTNPPAGSLYF
. | TRBJ2-3 | TRBV10-3 | . | TGTGCCATCAGCCCGGAGGCGGGCTTCTCGGCAGATACGCAGTATTTT | CAISPEAGFSADTQYF
. | TRBJ2-3 | TRBV15 | TRBD2 | TGTGCCACCAGCAGAGTGTCGCTACTAGCGGGAGCAGATACGCAGTATTTT | CATSRVSLLAGADTQYF
. | TRBJ2-1 | TRBV28 | TRBD2 | TGTGCCAGCAGTCCCGGACTAGCGGGAGTGAGTGAGCAGTTCTTC | CASSPGLAGVSEQFF
. | TRBJ2-6 | TRBV9 | . | TGTGCCAGCAGCGTAGATCCGGGCTCTGGGGCCAACGTCCTGACTTTC | CASSVDPGSGANVLTF